This T cell receptor (beta chain) was sequenced in a study of blood T cell repertoires in COVID-19. Study in general: Specimens from acute and convalescent COVID-19 originated in the United States, Italy and Spain. PBMCs, B-cell-depleted T cells, or T cells were the source of the cDNA or gDNA that made up the material.

The CDR3 sequence is 14 residues long. Germline V CDR1 and CDR2: LNHNV, YYDKDF (reference sequence). The V and J ends lost 1 base and 2 bases respectively, with 8 bases between them. Sequencing used immunoSEQ multiplex PCR; TCRdb keeps in-frame clones, though not all of them. The data hold 90,000 to 120,000 clones, with approximately 88% observed a single time. V and J are TRBV15 and TRBJ1-1; D gene unclear. Sequencing was done on a sample of peripheral blood. The TCR comes from a middle-aged man with active or convalescent COVID-19. The CDR3 is CATSRGWANTEAFF. As DNA, the CDR3 is TGTGCCACCAGCAGAGGATGGGCAAACACTGAAGCTTTCTTT.